This paragraph reports one TCR beta chain. Per germline, CDR1 MDHEN and CDR2 SYDVKM. CDR3 length: 13 residues. V was shortened by 5 bases and J by 7 bases, with 15 bases between the two germline ends. Time point noted: cycle 4 day 1 (C4D1), after 6 weeks of nivolumab. Each and every patient relapsed after autologous stem cell transplantation, and patients got differing brentuximab vedotin exposure. The data originate from a study of PD-1 blockade in classical Hodgkin lymphoma. Assay: immunoSEQ multiplex PCR; the TCRdb copy retains only in-frame clones and omits some. Among about 96,000 clones listed, around 93% were seen once.

This TCR was recovered from a human donor with classical Hodgkin lymphoma. The sample consisted of peripheral blood mononuclear cells (PBMCs), taken before the fourth cycle of nivolumab. This sequence joins TRBV28 and TRBJ2-7, with D unclear. The CDR3 DNA reads as TGTGCCAGCAGTCTGACTTCCTTGGGGGAGCAGTACTTC. The encoded protein is CASSLTSLGEQYF.